This TCR beta chain came from a study of T cell responses to AZD1222 COVID-19 vaccine. Regarding the study as a whole: Epitopes outside B.1.351 and B.1.1.7 mutated regions reportedly drew nearly half of spike TCRs.

TCRdb keeps only in-frame clones here, not all; method: immunoSEQ multiplex PCR. Of more than 85,000 clones listed, approximately 84% are singletons. V shed 4 bases, J shed 7 bases, and the junction held 10 bases outside the gene matches. CDR3 length equals 16 residues. Looked up from germline, CDR1 is KGHDR and CDR2 is SFDVKD. A note on this clone: Antigen unknown.

The receptor was isolated from an adult in good health. This sequence joins TRBV24-1 and TRBJ1-5; 9 bases are shared with TRBD1. The starting material was peripheral blood, obtained on day 0 of AZD1222 vaccination. The CDR3 spells CATSESGQGGDQPQHF. CDR3 nucleotides: TGTGCCACCAGTGAATCGGGACAGGGTGGAGACCAGCCCCAGCATTTT.